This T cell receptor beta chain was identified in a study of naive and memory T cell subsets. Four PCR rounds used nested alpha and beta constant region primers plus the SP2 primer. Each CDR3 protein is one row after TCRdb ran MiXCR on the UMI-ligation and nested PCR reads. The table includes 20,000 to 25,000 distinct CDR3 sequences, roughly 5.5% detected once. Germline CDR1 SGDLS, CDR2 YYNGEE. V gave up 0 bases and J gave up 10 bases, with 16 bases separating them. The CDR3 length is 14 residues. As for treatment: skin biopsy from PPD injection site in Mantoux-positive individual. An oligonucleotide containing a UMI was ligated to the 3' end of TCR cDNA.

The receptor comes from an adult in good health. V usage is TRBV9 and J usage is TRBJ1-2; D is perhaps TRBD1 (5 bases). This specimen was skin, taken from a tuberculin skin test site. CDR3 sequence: CASSVGNTGGAYTF. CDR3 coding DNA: TGTGCCAGCAGCGTAGGAAACACAGGCGGGGCCTACACCTTC.